Given below is one T cell receptor (beta chain) in context. Trimming cost V 6 bases and J 5 bases; bases outside gene matches: 9. The CDR3 sequence is 16 residues long. CDR1 LNHDA and CDR2 SQIVND come from the germline V gene (reference sequence). Authors' methods: It was from reference gene primer amplification that nucleated cell counts were estimated. TCRdb's copy holds only in-frame clones and misses some; the assay was immunoSEQ multiplex PCR. That table gives V, J and clone size, and the DNA gave D and trimming. The sample lists 50,000 to 80,000 clones, roughly 86% occurring once. The record originates from a study of blood T cell repertoires in COVID-19. The overall study: COVID-19 samples collected from the United States, Italy and Spain covered acute and convalescent phases. From T cells, B-cell-depleted T cells, or PBMCs came the material, which was cDNA or gDNA.

The source is a man in his forties or fifties with active COVID-19. The sample consisted of peripheral blood. The chain uses TRBV19 and TRBJ2-2; TRBD2 matches 10 bases. The CDR3, as DNA: TGTGCCAGTAGCCTTCTAGCGGGAGTAGGGACCGGGGAGCTGTTTTTT. Its translation is CASSLLAGVGTGELFF.